Shown below are 24 T cell receptor beta chains from a single sample sequenced in a study of blood T cell repertoires in COVID-19. Using immunoSEQ multiplex PCR, the repertoire was profiled, and TCRdb retains in-frame clones only, with some absent. This sample has roughly 55,000 clones, with around 78% found just once. Input material: peripheral blood. These receptors were taken from a human donor with active or convalescent COVID-19. The donor label of this sample is uncertain.

The chain links TRBV24-1 to TRBJ1-1; 11 positions agree with TRBD1. The germline CDR1 and CDR2 sequences are KGHDR and SFDVKD. With V trimmed by 2 bases and J by 10 bases, 11 bases remained unmatched. The CDR3 contains 16 residues. The CDR3 nucleotides read TGTGCCACCAGTGATTCCCGGACAGGGGGCGTTTCGGGAGCTTTCTTT. Translation: CATSDSRTGGVSGAFF.

The V gene is TRBV2, the J gene TRBJ1-5, with D uncertain. Germline V gives CDR1 SNHLY, CDR2 FYNNEI. V lost 4 bases and J lost 2, with 6 bases in between. The CDR3 contains 13 residues. CDR3 bases: TGTGCCAGCAGTGGTGGAGGCAATCAGCCCCAGCATTTT. This sequence encodes CASSGGGNQPQHF.

The chain links TRBV5-5 to TRBJ2-7; 8 bases line up with TRBD2. CDR1 and CDR2 (germline): SGHKS, YYEKEE (reference sequence). The V and J ends lost 0 bases and 4 bases, in that order; junction bases with no gene match: 6. The CDR3 loop spans 15 amino acids. CDR3 residues: CASSLDGSGTYEQYF. CDR3 DNA: TGTGCCAGCAGCTTGGATGGTAGCGGGACTTACGAGCAGTACTTC. The full variable domain, in which reference TRBV5-5 and TRBJ2-7 provide the parts outside the CDR3, is DAGVTQSPTHLIKTRGQQVTLRCSPISGHKSVSWYQQVLGQGPQFIFQYYEKEERGRGNFPDRFSARQFPNYSSELNVNALLLGDSALYLCASSLDGSGTYEQYFGPGTRLTVT.

The chain recombines TRBV4-3 with TRBJ2-2, with 7 bases identical to TRBD1. Germline V lookup: CDR1 LGHNA, CDR2 YSLEER. This CDR3 region has 15 residues. Trimming cost V 4 bases and J 5 bases; bases outside gene matches: 7. The CDR3 coding sequence is TGCGCCAGCAGCCGAGTCAGGGGGACAACCGGGGAGCTGTTTTTT. It encodes CASSRVRGTTGELFF.

This clone was found a few times. This sequence joins TRBV9 and TRBJ1-4, with D possibly TRBD1 on 5 matching bases. V was pared by 4 bases and J by 7 bases, with 8 bases between. In germline, CDR1 is SGDLS, CDR2 YYNGEE. CDR3 size: 12 residues. DNA for the CDR3: TGTGCCAGCAGCCCAAGGGGTGAAAAACTGTTTTTT. Translating gives CASSPRGEKLFF.

This rearrangement joins TRBV19 to TRBJ1-5, with TRBD1 as a possible D gene (5 bases). The germline V and J ends were trimmed by 6 bases and 3 bases, with 9 bases remaining between them. The CDR3 consists of 13 residues. Germline loops: CDR1 LNHDA, CDR2 SQIVND (reference sequence). The chain's CDR3 is CASRRDFNQPQHF. CDR3 DNA sequence: TGTGCCAGTAGACGGGACTTCAATCAGCCCCAGCATTTT.

Many counts were recorded for this clone. V and J are TRBV9 and TRBJ2-1; possible D gene TRBD2, 6 bases. Per the germline V gene, CDR1 is SGDLS and CDR2 is YYNGEE. This CDR3 is 14 amino acids long. Trimming pared 3 bases from V and 2 bases from J, leaving 9 bases between. The CDR3 DNA reads TGTGCCAGCAGCGCGGGACTTCCCTACAATGAGCAGTTCTTC. Translating gives CASSAGLPYNEQFF.

The gene calls are TRBV4-1 and TRBJ2-3; 12 nucleotides agree with TRBD2. CDR1 MGHRA and CDR2 YSYEKL come from the germline V gene. V lost 2 bases to trimming and J lost 1 base; unmatched junction nucleotides: 4. The CDR3 contains 17 residues. The CDR3 spells CASSQPRLAGGTDTQYF. As DNA, the CDR3 is TGCGCCAGCAGCCAACCCCGACTAGCGGGAGGCACAGATACGCAGTATTTT.

The chain has TRBV6-6 and TRBJ2-7, with 8 positions matching TRBD2. CDR3 length: 14 residues. The V gene's germline CDR1 is MNHNY and CDR2 SVGAGI (reference sequence). Unmatched junction bases numbered 5, after V lost 5 bases and J lost 2 bases. The CDR3 bases are TGTGCCAGCAGTCCCCGGGAGGGACCCTACGAGCAGTACTTC. It specifies CASSPREGPYEQYF.

This chain uses TRBV10-1 with TRBJ2-1; 9 bases are a match to TRBD2. The trim removed 5 bases at V and 3 bases at J, leaving 8 bases unmatched. The germline CDR1 and CDR2 sequences are WNHNN and SYGVQD (reference sequence). CDR3 length: 16 amino acids. The DNA for the CDR3 is TGCGCCAGCAGTACCGTAGCGGGAGTGGTCTACAATGAGCAGTTCTTC. This sequence encodes CASSTVAGVVYNEQFF.

The V and J genes are TRBV3-1 (or the pseudogene TRBV3-2) and TRBJ2-5; D is perhaps TRBD2 (6 bases). Germline assignment: CDR1 LGHDT and CDR2 YNNKEL (reference sequence). V lost 2 bases to trimming and J lost 1 base, with 20 bases between them. The CDR3 is 18 residues long. The DNA for the CDR3 is TGTGCCAGCAGCCAACCTCTTGGGGGACGGGGGTTCCAAGAGACCCAGTACTTC. This sequence encodes CASSQPLGGRGFQETQYF.

The chain uses TRBV7-3 and TRBJ2-3; a possible D gene is TRBD2 (6 bases). CDR3 length: 14 residues. Germline CDR1 reads SGHTA; CDR2 reads FQGTGA. V was pared by 8 bases and J by 2 bases, with 14 bases between. CDR3 protein: CASGAGPPTDTQYF. The CDR3 region has the DNA TGTGCCAGCGGGGCGGGGCCCCCCACAGATACGCAGTATTTT.

CDR3 sequence: CASSYGRGAYEQYF. The CDR3 nucleotides are TGTGCCAGCAGTTACGGGCGGGGGGCCTACGAGCAGTACTTC. The V call is TRBV6-6, the J call TRBJ2-7; TRBD2 matches 8 bases. Germline V CDR1 and CDR2: MNHNY, SVGAGI (reference sequence). Trimming at V came to 2 bases and at J to 2 bases, leaving 2 bases not matched to a gene. The CDR3 contains 14 residues.

The chain has TRBV3-1 (or the pseudogene TRBV3-2) and TRBJ1-2; a weak D match, TRBD1 (5 bases). Trimming pared 6 bases from V and 6 bases from J, leaving 17 bases between. CDR1 and CDR2 (germline): LGHDT, YNNKEL (reference sequence). This CDR3 has 14 residues. CDR3 region: CASSPPEGPNGYTF. In DNA, the CDR3 is TGTGCCAGCAGTCCGCCGGAGGGGCCAAATGGCTACACCTTC.

V usage is TRBV5-4 and J usage is TRBJ2-7; maybe TRBD2 (7 bases). Germline loops: CDR1 SGHNT, CDR2 YYREEE (reference sequence). Trimming took 0 bases from V and 3 from J, leaving 19 bases between them. The CDR3 has 17 amino acids. The CDR3 spells CASSLDLGVGGGYEQYF. The CDR3, as DNA: TGTGCCAGCAGCTTGGATCTGGGGGTGGGAGGGGGCTACGAGCAGTACTTC. Full variable domain (outside the CDR3, taken from reference TRBV5-4 and TRBJ2-7): ETGVTQSPTHLIKTRGQQVTLRCSSQSGHNTVSWYQQALGQGPQFIFQYYREEENGRGNFPPRFSGLQFPNYSSELNVNALELDDSALYLCASSLDLGVGGGYEQYFGPGTRLTVT.

The genes are TRBV5-1 and TRBJ2-5; 7 bases agree with TRBD1. The CDR3 runs 14 residues. The J segment lost 0 bases and the V segment lost 4 bases, leaving 3 bases of the junction unmatched. Looked up from germline, CDR1 is SGHRS and CDR2 is YFSETQ. This chain's CDR3 is CASSRDSNQETQYF. In nucleotides, the CDR3 is TGCGCCAGCAGCCGGGACAGTAACCAAGAGACCCAGTACTTC. Drawing the rest from reference TRBV5-1 and TRBJ2-5, the complete variable domain is KAGVTQTPRYLIKTRGQQVTLSCSPISGHRSVSWYQQTPGQGLQFLFEYFSETQRNKGNFPGRFSGRQFSNSRSEMNVSTLELGDSALYLCASSRDSNQETQYFGPGTRLLVL.

This chain joins TRBV11-1 and TRBJ1-1; D unresolved. The V and J ends lost 6 bases and 1 base respectively, with 9 bases between them. There are 13 residues in the CDR3. The germline CDR1 and CDR2 sequences are SGHAT and FQDESV (reference sequence). For the CDR3, the DNA is TGTGCCAGCAGTTCACGACAGAACACTGAAGCTTTCTTT. Residues: CASSSRQNTEAFF.

This clone was recorded only once. This chain links TRBV29-1 with TRBJ1-1; no clear D. CDR3 size: 14 residues. V lost 3 bases to trimming and J lost 0 bases, with 11 bases between them. Germline V CDR1 and CDR2: SQVTM, ANQGSEA. This chain's CDR3 is CSVDLGRMNTEAFF. The CDR3 region has the DNA TGCAGCGTTGACCTGGGCCGAATGAACACTGAAGCTTTCTTT. Together with reference TRBV29-1 and TRBJ1-1, the CDR3 gives the full variable domain: SAVISQKPSRDICQRGTSLTIQCQVDSQVTMMFWYRQQPGQSLTLIATANQGSEATYESGFVIDKFPISRPNLTFSTLTVSNMSPEDSSIYLCSVDLGRMNTEAFFGQGTRLTVV.

The chain joins TRBV2 to TRBJ2-1, with 7 bases that match TRBD2. This CDR3 is 14 amino acids long. With 8 bases clipped from V and 8 bases from J, the junction kept 12 bases outside the gene matches. Germline V lookup: CDR1 SNHLY, CDR2 FYNNEI. CDR3 DNA: TGTGCCAGCCCGAATGTGGGAGGGCCTCATGAGCAGTTCTTC. Protein product: CASPNVGGPHEQFF.

The chain combines TRBV7-3 with TRBJ1-5; the match to TRBD1 covers 9 bases. Trimming cost V 5 bases and J 9 bases; bases outside gene matches: 8. The CDR3 totals 14 residues. Germline CDR1 SGHTA, CDR2 FQGTGA. The CDR3: CASSPTGGSGPQHF. The CDR3 DNA sequence: TGTGCCAGCAGCCCGACAGGGGGTTCGGGGCCCCAGCATTTT.

This chain links TRBV5-6 with TRBJ2-4, with 7 positions matching TRBD1. The trim removed 4 bases at V and 6 bases at J, leaving 4 bases unmatched. The V gene's germline CDR1 is SGHDT and CDR2 YYEEEE. The CDR3 runs 13 residues. The DNA for the CDR3 is TGTGCCAGCAGCCGAGCAGGGGGAAACATTCAGTACTTC. Protein product: CASSRAGGNIQYF.

The chain has TRBV5-4 and TRBJ2-1; 11 bases match TRBD2. The CDR3 has 16 amino acids. Trimming took 0 bases from V and 6 from J; bases not matched to a gene: 5. Germline values: CDR1 SGHNT, CDR2 YYREEE (reference sequence). CDR3 amino acids: CASSLAIAGGTNEQFF. As DNA, the CDR3 is TGTGCCAGCAGCTTGGCAATAGCGGGAGGGACCAATGAGCAGTTCTTC.

The V gene is TRBV29-1, the J gene TRBJ1-4; 9 bases fit TRBD1. CDR1 and CDR2 from the germline V gene are SQVTM and ANQGSEA. This CDR3 has 15 residues. V lost 4 bases, J lost 10 bases, and 13 bases stayed unmatched. The CDR3 region is CSVGDPTGGRGKLFF. DNA for the CDR3: TGCAGCGTTGGCGACCCGACAGGGGGTCGAGGAAAACTGTTTTTT. Full variable domain (missing parts from reference TRBV29-1 and TRBJ1-4): SAVISQKPSRDICQRGTSLTIQCQVDSQVTMMFWYRQQPGQSLTLIATANQGSEATYESGFVIDKFPISRPNLTFSTLTVSNMSPEDSSIYLCSVGDPTGGRGKLFFGSGTQLSVL.

The V and J genes are TRBV2 and TRBJ2-5; tentative D call: TRBD2 (7 bases). The CDR3 consists of 15 residues. The germline gives CDR1 SNHLY, CDR2 FYNNEI. The V end was cut by 1 base, the J end by 4 bases, with 13 bases between. DNA of the CDR3: TGTGCCAGCAGTGAAGGGGGGGGGCGTGGAGAGACCCAGTACTTC. Translated, it gives CASSEGGGRGETQYF.